Reported below is one T cell receptor beta chain. This sample was taken from a study of shared clonotypes between healthy human individuals. Whole-study context: CD4 naive and CD4 memory each took three plates per donor, while CD8 naive took two and CD8 memory one.

Here immunoSEQ multiplex PCR was the method, and the copy in TCRdb shows in-frame clones only, minus some. The repertoire holds around 1.1 million clones, with 75% to 80% as singletons. The sequence came from a man younger than 35 in good health. Some clones in this sample may be carry-over from other donors' samples. Sequencing input: memory CD4+ T cells from PBMCs. The subset denotes: CD45RA-negative fraction.

In DNA form, the CDR3 reads TGCGCCAGCAGCTTGGGTCTAGCGGCAATCCAAGAGACCCAGTACTTC. Amino acid sequence: CASSLGLAAIQETQYF. The chain recombines TRBV5-1 with TRBJ2-5, with 7 bases fitting TRBD2. In germline, CDR1 is SGHRS, CDR2 YFSETQ. The V segment lost 0 bases and the J segment 1 base; nucleotides outside the gene matches: 6. The CDR3 contains 16 residues.